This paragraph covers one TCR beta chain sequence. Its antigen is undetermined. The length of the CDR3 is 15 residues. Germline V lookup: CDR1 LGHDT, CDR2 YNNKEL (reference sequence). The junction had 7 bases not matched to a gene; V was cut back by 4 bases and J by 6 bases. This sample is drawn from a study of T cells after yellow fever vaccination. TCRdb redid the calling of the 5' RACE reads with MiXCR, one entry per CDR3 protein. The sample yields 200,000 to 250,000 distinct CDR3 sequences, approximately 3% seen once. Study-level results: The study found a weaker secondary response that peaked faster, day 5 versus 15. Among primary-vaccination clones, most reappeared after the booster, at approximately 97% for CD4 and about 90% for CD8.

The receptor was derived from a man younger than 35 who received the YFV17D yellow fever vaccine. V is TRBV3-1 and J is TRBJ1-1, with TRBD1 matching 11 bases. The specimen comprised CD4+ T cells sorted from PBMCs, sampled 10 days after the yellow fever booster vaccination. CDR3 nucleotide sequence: TGTGCCAGCAGCCGAAGGACAGGGGGCAGCGCTGAAGCTTTCTTT. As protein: CASSRRTGGSAEAFF.